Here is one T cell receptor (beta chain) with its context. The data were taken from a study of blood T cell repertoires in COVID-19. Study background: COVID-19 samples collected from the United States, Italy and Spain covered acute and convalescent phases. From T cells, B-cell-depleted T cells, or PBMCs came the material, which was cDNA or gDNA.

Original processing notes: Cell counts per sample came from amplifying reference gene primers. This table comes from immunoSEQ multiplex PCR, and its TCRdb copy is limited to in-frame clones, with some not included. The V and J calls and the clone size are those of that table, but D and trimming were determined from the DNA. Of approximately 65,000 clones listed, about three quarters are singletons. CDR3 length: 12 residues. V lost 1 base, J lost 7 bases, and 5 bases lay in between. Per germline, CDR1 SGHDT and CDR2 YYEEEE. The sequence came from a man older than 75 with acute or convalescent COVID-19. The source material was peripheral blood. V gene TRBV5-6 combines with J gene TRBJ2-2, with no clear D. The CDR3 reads CASSLTVGELFF. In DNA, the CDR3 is TGTGCCAGCAGCTTGACGGTCGGGGAGCTGTTTTTT.